A selection of T cell receptor beta chains follows, all from one sample in a study of regulatory T cells in long-lasting Graves disease. TCRdb analysed the multiplex PCR reads with MiXCR anew, one entry per CDR3 protein. The table lists roughly 320,000 distinct CDR3 sequences, over 15% of them singletons. This sample also appeared in a second study, on T cells in Graves' hyperthyroidism and ophthalmopathy.

The sequenced sample was peripheral blood mononuclear cells (PBMCs), obtained at new diagnosis, from a patient treated with antithyroid drugs. Receptor source: a man aged 40-55 years with Graves disease. Both conserved end residues are part of each CDR3. Size tells how often a clone was seen (once, few, many) or the class of an expanded clone, and some rows leave it out.

length: 16; V: TRBV6-2/TRBV6-3; size: many; CDR3: CASSYGDSSGANVLTF
length: 15; V: TRBV7-2; size: many; CDR3: CASSLSGVTQTPQHF
length: 14; V: TRBV5-1; size: many; CDR3: CASSSLASGAEAFF
length: 19; V: TRBV12-3/TRBV12-4; size: many; CDR3: CASSSPPDKGGVGGNTIYF
length: 13; V: TRBV20-1; size: many; CDR3: CSARDLVAYEQYF
length: 13; V: TRBV20-1; size: .; CDR3: CSASPETNYGYTF
length: 16; V: TRBV2; size: many; CDR3: CASSVRQIANTGELFF
length: 11; V: TRBV28; size: many; CDR3: CASSLFAEQFF
length: 14; V: TRBV5-1; size: many; CDR3: CASSLVQGLNEQFF
length: 15; V: TRBV28; size: many; CDR3: CASSYIGQGEQPQHF
length: 13; V: TRBV2; size: many; CDR3: CASSDRGQETQYF
length: 16; V: TRBV5-1; size: many; CDR3: CASSLYGGGQGYEQYF
length: 17; V: TRBV27; size: .; CDR3: CASSLFGLHRVDQPQHF